Sequencing of this T cell receptor beta chain was carried out in a study of OX40 agonist ivuxolimab in advanced cancers. Sequenced by immunoSEQ multiplex PCR; TCRdb stores in-frame clones only, minus some. Of some 61,000 clones in the sample, around 73% were seen once. Sequencing used CD4+ or CD8+ T cells sorted from blood, obtained in a trial of the OX40 agonist ivuxolimab. The source is an adult with an advanced solid tumor such as melanoma, head and neck, liver or kidney cancer.

The CDR3 loop is CASSMTGGKNNEQFF. CDR3 nucleotides: TGTGCCAGCAGCATGACAGGGGGGAAAAACAATGAGCAGTTCTTC. The J gene is TRBJ2-1, the V gene TRBV5-6; TRBD1 matches 9 bases. Germline V gene sequence: CDR1 SGHDT, CDR2 YYEEEE. The CDR3 loop spans 15 amino acids. Trimming removed 4 bases from V and 5 bases from J; junction bases left unmatched: 7.